This T cell receptor beta chain is from a study of shared clonotypes between healthy human individuals (dated by TCRdb to 2019 to 2021). A note on the overall study: The cohort included a few men and two women between 18 and 49 years of age. For each donor, three plates each were used for CD4 naive and CD4 memory, two plates were used for CD8 naive, and one plate was used for CD8 memory. The study deeply sequenced blood TCR repertoires of five healthy adults to estimate repertoire size and the extent of clonotype sharing between individuals. Libraries were prepared and TCR repertoires were sequenced by different laboratories using diverse techniques, in order to increase sequencing depth and limit assay-specific biases. Per donor, leukapheresis produced somewhere between about 0.85 and 10 billion PBMCs. Study-level results and caveats: Larger estimated clonotype richness was generally found for naive subsets than for memory subsets. Approximately 5% of naive CD4, around 3.5% of naive CD8, 2% to 2.5% of memory CD4, and 0.4% of memory CD8 clonotypes were shared across several donors. Compared with non-shared clonotypes, clonotypes shared by all four sorted-subset donors had higher generation probabilities. Incomplete sequencing was indicated by rarefaction of sorted-subset datasets, despite the large sequencing depth. Pairwise subsampling indicated that sequencing depth was expected to affect the degree of clonotype sharing among donors. Sampling was limited to blood, and TCR repertoires in tissue likely differ from TCR repertoires in blood. The small number of donors limited the genetic and exposure-history diversity represented.

Healthy HIV-negative adults with no recently reported acute infections or vaccinations were included as donors. Every donor was a Caucasian adult residing in Nashville, Tennessee, USA. CD4+ T cells were enriched through magnetic negative selection, after which naive cells were positively selected on CD45RA and the remaining negative fraction served as the memory subset. After blood collection by leukapheresis, PBMCs were isolated using Ficoll-Histopaque density gradient centrifugation and then cryopreserved in the vapor phase of liquid nitrogen. Analytical flow cytometry was used to check the purity and quantity of each magnetically sorted T cell population. Each sorted fraction had its genomic DNA isolated and then quantified by UV absorbance on a Nanodrop 2000c. On this clone itself: The specificity of this receptor is unknown. No base quality values were provided; no much bigger clone lies one nucleotide off.

TCR CDR3 regions were amplified from genomic DNA by multiplex PCR using the deep immunoSEQ assay. Extracted genomic DNA from each cell subset was distributed evenly across all wells of several immunoSEQ 96-well plates, and each plate was treated as a replicate. For sorted subsets, 200 ng of genomic DNA, equivalent to around 31,000 T cell genomes, went into each replicate PCR. Purified libraries were measured with a Qubit 3.0 fluorometer, size-checked on a Bioanalyzer 2100, and measured again with the KAPA Library Quantification kit. A separate single-read 150-cycle Illumina NextSeq 550 flow cell was used to sequence each immunoSEQ 96-well plate. The study's processing was this. Because the immunoSEQ output held only junctional sequences and lacked quality scores, the filtering could not match the filtering applied to full-length reads. Sequences were annotated with PyIR, a Python wrapper for IgBLAST v1.9, using IMGT germline references to assign V/J genes and CDR3. Reads with weak V/J assignments (E-value above 1e-6), missing CDR3, stop codons, out-of-frame junctions, or ambiguous translated residues were removed. V3J clonotypes were defined by identical inferred V gene, J gene, and CDR3 amino acid sequence. Percentage overlap between repertoires was calculated by dividing the number of shared unique clonotypes by the size of the smaller repertoire. Three approaches were used to assess repertoire richness: RTK rarefaction, the Chao1 estimator, and Recon v2.1 estimates of unobserved clonotypes. Generation probabilities for all TCRbeta clonotypes obtained by the gDNA method from a handful of donors were computed using OLGA. TCRdb holds this immuneACCESS table with in-frame rearrangements only. Some clones are missing; in checked studies, unresolved V genes explain under half, and the rest has no known cause. V, J and clone size were drawn from that table, and D and trimming were deduced from the DNA. The sample yields approximately 500,000 clones; 90% to 96% were counted once. 0.06% of the sample belongs to the ten largest clones.

Trimming removed 6 bases from V and 0 bases from J, leaving 21 bases between the germline ends. The CDR1 and CDR2 encoded by the germline V gene are MGHRA and YSYEKL. The CDR3 runs 18 residues from the cysteine to the phenylalanine. Only the CDR3 region is kept as DNA, spanning 54 bases read in frame from base 1. The TCR was taken from a woman in her twenties or thirties in good health. The rearrangement joined TRBV4-1 to TRBJ2-1, with TRBD2 perhaps the D gene, on 6 matching bases. The sequencing sample was made of naive CD4+ T cells sorted from blood. In light of the paper, this sample's cell subset or site label describes: CD45RA+ positively selected. The CDR3 amino acid sequence is: CASSPRSGTGDSYNEQFF. The DNA is as follows: TGCGCCAGCAGTCCGAGGAGTGGAACGGGAGACTCCTACAATGAGCAGTTCTTC.